The subject of this entry is one T cell receptor (beta chain). The antigen is undetermined. This sample stems from a study of cytomegalovirus exposure and HLA in healthy donors. Whole-study context: For the roughly 400 genotyped donors, roughly 81% fell within the Caucasian-associated ancestry cluster. General study results and limits: When analyzed later, the rates of TCR association showed variation by HLA locus, with DRB1 the most and HLA-C the fewest. For most TCR beta V segments, an earlier analysis put the productive rate at about 87% or about 30% of the time. The later analysis indicated that the majority of CMV-associated TCR beta chains appeared HLA-restricted.

V was clipped by 5 bases and J by 5 bases, with 7 bases between them. The CDR3 has 12 amino acids. From germline, CDR1 is MNHNS and CDR2 SASEGT. The PCR contained 60 Vbeta and 13 Jbeta primers. Sequencing was performed with immunoSEQ multiplex PCR; in TCRdb, only in-frame clones are kept and a portion is missing. The table shows about 190,000 clones, with around 80% occurring only once. The receptor was isolated from a woman aged 18-29 years in good health and CMV-seropositive. Sample: PBMCs. The V and J genes are TRBV6-1 and TRBJ1-5; D remains ambiguous. The CDR3 spells CASSKRDQPQHF. Here the CDR3 DNA reads TGTGCCAGCAGTAAGAGGGATCAGCCCCAGCATTTT.